The sequence of this T cell receptor (beta chain) was determined in a study of blood T cells in healthy people across ages. This clonotype was picked up a small number of times. It was with a sample-barcoded 5' primer and a J-beta primer mix that a second PCR of about 7 to 12 cycles was run. Via MiXCR, TCRdb re-called the 5' RACE reads, giving one row per CDR3 protein. The profile shows around 1,800,000 distinct CDR3 sequences, about 39% of them singletons. The germline CDR1 and CDR2 sequences are SGDLS and YYNGEE. Between the trimmed V and J ends, which lost 4 bases and 3 bases, there was a span of 17 bases. This CDR3 comprises 15 residues.

This sequence originates from a human donor in good health. J is TRBJ2-7 and V is TRBV9; weak D call: TRBD1 (6 bases). Material: blood. The CDR3 is CASSPSGQGYYEQYF. The CDR3 region has the DNA TGTGCCAGCAGCCCCAGTGGGCAGGGGTACTACGAGCAGTACTTC.